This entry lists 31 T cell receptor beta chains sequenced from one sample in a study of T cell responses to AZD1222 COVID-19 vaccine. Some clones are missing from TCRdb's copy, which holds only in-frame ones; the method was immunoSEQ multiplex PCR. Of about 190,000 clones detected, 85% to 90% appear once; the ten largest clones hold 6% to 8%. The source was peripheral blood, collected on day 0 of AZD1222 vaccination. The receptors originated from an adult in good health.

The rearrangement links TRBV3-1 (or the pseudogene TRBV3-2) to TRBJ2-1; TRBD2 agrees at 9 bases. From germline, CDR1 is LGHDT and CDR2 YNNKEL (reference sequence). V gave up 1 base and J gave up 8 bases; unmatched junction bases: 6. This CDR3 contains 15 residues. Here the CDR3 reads CASSQGRGGRDEQFF. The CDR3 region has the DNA TGTGCCAGCAGCCAAGGGCGGGGGGGCCGAGATGAGCAGTTCTTC.

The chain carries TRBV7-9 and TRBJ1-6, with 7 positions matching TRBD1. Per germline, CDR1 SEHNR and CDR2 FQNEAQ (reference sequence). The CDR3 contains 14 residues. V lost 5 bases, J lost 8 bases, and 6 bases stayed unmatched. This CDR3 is CASSDGTVHSPLHF. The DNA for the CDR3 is TGTGCCAGCAGCGACGGGACAGTTCATTCACCCCTCCACTTT.

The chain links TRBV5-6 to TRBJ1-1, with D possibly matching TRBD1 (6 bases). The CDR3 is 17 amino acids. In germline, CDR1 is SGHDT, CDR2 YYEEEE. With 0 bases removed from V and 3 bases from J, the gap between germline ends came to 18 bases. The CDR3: CASSLAPPRDTYTEAFF. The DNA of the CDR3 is TGTGCCAGCAGCTTGGCACCTCCGCGGGACACTTACACTGAAGCTTTCTTT.

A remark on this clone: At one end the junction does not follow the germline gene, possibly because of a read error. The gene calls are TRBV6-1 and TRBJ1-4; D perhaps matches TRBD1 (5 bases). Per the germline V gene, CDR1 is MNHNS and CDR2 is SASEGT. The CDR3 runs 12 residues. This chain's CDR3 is CASSEGTWRPFF. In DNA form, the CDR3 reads TGTGCCAGCAGCGAAGGGACGTGGAGGCCGTTTTTT.

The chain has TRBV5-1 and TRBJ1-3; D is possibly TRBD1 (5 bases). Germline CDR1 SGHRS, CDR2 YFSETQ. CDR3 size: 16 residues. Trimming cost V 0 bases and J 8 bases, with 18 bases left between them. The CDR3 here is CASSLGSGRVGDTIYF. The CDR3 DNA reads TGCGCCAGCAGCTTGGGGTCCGGCAGGGTCGGAGACACCATATATTTT.

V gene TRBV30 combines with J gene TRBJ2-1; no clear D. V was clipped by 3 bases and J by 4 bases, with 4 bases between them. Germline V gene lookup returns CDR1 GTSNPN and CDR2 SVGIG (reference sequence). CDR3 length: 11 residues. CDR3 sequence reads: CAWSEYNEQFF. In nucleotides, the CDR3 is TGTGCCTGGAGCGAATACAATGAGCAGTTCTTC.

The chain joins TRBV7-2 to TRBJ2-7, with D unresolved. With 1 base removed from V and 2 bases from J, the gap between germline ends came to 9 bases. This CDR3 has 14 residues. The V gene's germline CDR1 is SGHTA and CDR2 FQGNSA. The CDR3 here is CASSLGAGPYEQYF. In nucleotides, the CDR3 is TGTGCCAGCAGCTTAGGGGCAGGACCCTACGAGCAGTACTTC.

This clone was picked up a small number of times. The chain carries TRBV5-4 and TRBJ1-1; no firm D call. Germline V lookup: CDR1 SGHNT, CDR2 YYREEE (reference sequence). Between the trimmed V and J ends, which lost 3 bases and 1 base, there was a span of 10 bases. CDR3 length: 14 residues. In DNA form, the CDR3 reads TGTGCCAGCAGCTCGAAGGACGGGAACACTGAAGCTTTCTTT. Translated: CASSSKDGNTEAFF. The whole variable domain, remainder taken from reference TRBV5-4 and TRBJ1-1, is ETGVTQSPTHLIKTRGQQVTLRCSSQSGHNTVSWYQQALGQGPQFIFQYYREEENGRGNFPPRFSGLQFPNYSSELNVNALELDDSALYLCASSSKDGNTEAFFGQGTRLTVV.

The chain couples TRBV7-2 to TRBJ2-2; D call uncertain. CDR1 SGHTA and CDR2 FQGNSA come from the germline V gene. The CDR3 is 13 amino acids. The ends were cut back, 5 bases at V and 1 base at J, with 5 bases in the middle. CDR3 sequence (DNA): TGTGCCAGCAGCCGGTGGAACACCGGGGAGCTGTTTTTT. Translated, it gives CASSRWNTGELFF.

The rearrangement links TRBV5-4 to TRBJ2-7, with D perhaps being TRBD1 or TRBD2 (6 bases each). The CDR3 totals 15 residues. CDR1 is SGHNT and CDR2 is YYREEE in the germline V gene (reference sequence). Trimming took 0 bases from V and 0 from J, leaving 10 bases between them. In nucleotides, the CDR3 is TGTGCCAGCAGCTTGGGGGGGGCAACCTCCTACGAGCAGTACTTC. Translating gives CASSLGGATSYEQYF. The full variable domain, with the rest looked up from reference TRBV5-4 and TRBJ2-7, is ETGVTQSPTHLIKTRGQQVTLRCSSQSGHNTVSWYQQALGQGPQFIFQYYREEENGRGNFPPRFSGLQFPNYSSELNVNALELDDSALYLCASSLGGATSYEQYFGPGTRLTVT.

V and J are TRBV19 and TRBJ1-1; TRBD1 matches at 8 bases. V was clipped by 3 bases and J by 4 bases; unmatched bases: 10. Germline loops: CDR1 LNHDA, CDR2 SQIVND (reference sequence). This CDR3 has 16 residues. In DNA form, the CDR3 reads TGTGCCAGTAGTATGTTCCAGGGGGCGCTTTTCACTGAAGCTTTCTTT. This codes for CASSMFQGALFTEAFF.

The CDR3 is CASSGQGITEAFF. The CDR3 DNA reads TGTGCCAGCAGTGGTCAGGGAATCACTGAAGCTTTCTTT. The chain couples TRBV25-1 to TRBJ1-1, with TRBD1 as a possible D gene (5 bases). V was trimmed by 4 bases and J by 4 bases, leaving 10 bases between them. The V gene's germline CDR1 is MGHDK and CDR2 SYGVNS. This CDR3 spans 13 amino acids.

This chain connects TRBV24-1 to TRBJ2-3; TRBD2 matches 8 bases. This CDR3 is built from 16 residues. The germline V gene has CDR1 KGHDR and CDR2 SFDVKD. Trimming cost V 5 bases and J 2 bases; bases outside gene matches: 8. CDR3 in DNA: TGTGCCACCAGTGCCCGAGCGGGGGCGATCACAGATACGCAGTATTTT. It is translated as CATSARAGAITDTQYF.

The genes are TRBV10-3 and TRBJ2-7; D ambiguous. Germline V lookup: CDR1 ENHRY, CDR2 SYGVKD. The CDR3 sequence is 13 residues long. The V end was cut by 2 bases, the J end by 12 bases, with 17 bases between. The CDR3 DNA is TGTGCCATCAGTGAGACAGTACCAACCGTACTGTACTTC. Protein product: CAISETVPTVLYF.

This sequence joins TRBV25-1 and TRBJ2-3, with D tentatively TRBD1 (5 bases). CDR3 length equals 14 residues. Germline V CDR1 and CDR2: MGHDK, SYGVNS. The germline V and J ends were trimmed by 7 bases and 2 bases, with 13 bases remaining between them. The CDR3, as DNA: TGTGCCAGCAACGAAAGGACATCCACAGATACGCAGTATTTT. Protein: CASNERTSTDTQYF.

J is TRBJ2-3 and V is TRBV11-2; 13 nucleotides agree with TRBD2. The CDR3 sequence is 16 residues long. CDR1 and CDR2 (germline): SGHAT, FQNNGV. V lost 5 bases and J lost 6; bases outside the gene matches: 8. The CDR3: CASSLKLAGGLDTQYF. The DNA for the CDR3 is TGTGCCAGCAGCCTGAAACTAGCGGGGGGGCTCGATACGCAGTATTTT.

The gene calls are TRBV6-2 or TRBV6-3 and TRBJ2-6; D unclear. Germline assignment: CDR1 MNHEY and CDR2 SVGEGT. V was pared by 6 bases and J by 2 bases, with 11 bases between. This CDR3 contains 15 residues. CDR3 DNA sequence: TGTGCCAGCAGCCTGGCAAATGCTGGGGCCAACGTCCTGACTTTC. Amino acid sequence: CASSLANAGANVLTF.

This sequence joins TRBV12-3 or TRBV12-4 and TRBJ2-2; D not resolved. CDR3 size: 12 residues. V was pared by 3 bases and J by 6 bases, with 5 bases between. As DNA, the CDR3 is TGTGCCAGCAGTTTCCTTCCCGGGGAGCTGTTTTTT. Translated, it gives CASSFLPGELFF.

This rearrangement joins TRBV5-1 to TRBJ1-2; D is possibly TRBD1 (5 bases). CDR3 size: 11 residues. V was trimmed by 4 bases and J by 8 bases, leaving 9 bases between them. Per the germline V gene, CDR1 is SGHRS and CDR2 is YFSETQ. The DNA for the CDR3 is TGCGCCAGCAGCGGTAGGGACGGCTACACCTTC. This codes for CASSGRDGYTF.

CDR3 nucleotides: TGTGCCAGCAGCTTAGGACTAGCGGATACTAATGAGCAGTTCTTC. This gives the protein CASSLGLADTNEQFF. The V call is TRBV11-3, the J call TRBJ2-1, with TRBD2 identical over 9 bases. V shed 1 base, J shed 7 bases, and the junction held 5 bases outside the gene matches. CDR3 length: 15 residues. Germline V gene data show CDR1 as SGHNT and CDR2 as YENEEA.

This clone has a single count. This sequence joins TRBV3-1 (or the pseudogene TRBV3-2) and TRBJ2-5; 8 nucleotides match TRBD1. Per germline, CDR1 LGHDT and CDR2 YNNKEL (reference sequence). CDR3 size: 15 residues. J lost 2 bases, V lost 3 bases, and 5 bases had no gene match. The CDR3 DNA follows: TGTGCCAGCAGCCATGAGACAGGGGAACAAGAGACCCAGTACTTC. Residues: CASSHETGEQETQYF.

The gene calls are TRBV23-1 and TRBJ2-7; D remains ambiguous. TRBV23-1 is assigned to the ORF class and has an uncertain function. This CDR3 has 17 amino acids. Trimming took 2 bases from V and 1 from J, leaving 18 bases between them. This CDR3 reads CASSQPCQPRSSYEQYV. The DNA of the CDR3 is TGCGCCAGCAGTCAACCTTGCCAGCCCAGGTCGTCCTACGAGCAGTACGTC.

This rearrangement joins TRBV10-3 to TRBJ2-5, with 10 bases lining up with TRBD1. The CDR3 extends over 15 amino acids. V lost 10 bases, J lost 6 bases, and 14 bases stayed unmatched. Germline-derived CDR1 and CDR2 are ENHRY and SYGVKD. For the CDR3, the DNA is TGTGCCACCCAAATCGGGACAGGGGATTTTAAGACCCAGTACTTC. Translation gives CATQIGTGDFKTQYF.

The CDR3 bases are TGTGCCAGCAGCGGACAGGGAACTAATGAAAAACTGTTTTTT. Translated, it gives CASSGQGTNEKLFF. V usage is TRBV6-5 and J usage is TRBJ1-4; the match to TRBD1 covers 8 bases. This CDR3 contains 14 residues. Germline lookup yields CDR1 MNHEY and CDR2 SVGAGI. The V segment lost 6 bases and the J segment 1 base; nucleotides outside the gene matches: 1.

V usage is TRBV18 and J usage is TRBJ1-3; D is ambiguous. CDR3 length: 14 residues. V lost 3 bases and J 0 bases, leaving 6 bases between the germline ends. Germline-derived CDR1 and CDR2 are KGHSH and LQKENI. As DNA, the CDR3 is TGTGCCAGCTCACCCGGATTCTCTGGAAACACCATATATTTT. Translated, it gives CASSPGFSGNTIYF.

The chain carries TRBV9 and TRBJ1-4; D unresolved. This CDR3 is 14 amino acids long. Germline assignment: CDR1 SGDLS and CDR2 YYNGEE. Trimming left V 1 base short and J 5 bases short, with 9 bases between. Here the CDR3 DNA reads TGTGCCAGCAGCGTAAACAGCAAAAATGAAAAACTGTTTTTT. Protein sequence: CASSVNSKNEKLFF.

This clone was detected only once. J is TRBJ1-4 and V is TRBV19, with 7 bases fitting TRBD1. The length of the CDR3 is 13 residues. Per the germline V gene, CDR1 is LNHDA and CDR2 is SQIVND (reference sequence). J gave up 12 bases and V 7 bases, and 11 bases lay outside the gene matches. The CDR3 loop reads CASKDRPLVELFF. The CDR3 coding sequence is TGTGCCAGTAAGGACAGGCCGTTAGTTGAACTGTTTTTT.

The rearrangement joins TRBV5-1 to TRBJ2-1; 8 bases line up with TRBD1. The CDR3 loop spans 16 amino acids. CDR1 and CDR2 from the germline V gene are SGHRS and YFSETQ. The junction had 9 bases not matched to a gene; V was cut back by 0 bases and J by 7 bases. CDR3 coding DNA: TGCGCCAGCAGCTTGGGGCCGACAGGGGTGTGGAATGAGCAGTTCTTC. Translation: CASSLGPTGVWNEQFF.

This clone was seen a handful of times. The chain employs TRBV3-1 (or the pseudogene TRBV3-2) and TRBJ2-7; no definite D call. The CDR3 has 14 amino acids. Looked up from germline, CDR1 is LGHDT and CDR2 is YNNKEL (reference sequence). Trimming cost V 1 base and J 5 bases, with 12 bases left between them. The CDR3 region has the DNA TGTGCCAGCAGCCAAGGGGCAGTTTTTAACGAGCAGTACTTC. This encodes CASSQGAVFNEQYF.

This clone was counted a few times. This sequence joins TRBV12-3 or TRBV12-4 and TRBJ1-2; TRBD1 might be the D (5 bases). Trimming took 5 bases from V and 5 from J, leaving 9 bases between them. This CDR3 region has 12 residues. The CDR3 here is CASSRSGYGYTF. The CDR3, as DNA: TGTGCCAGCAGTAGATCAGGGTATGGCTACACCTTC.

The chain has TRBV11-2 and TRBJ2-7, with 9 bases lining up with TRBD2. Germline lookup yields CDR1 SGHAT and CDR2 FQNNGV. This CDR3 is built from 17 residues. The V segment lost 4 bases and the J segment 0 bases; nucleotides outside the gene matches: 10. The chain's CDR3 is CASSSIGRSGSSYEQYV. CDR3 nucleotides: TGTGCCAGCAGCTCCATCGGACGTAGCGGGAGCTCCTACGAGCAGTACGTC.